Listed here are 3 T cell receptor beta chains from one sample, sequenced in a study of Tregs in tolerant kidney transplant recipients. TCRdb keeps only in-frame clones here, not all; method: immunoSEQ multiplex PCR. Of some 74,000 clones in the sample, 75% to 95% are singletons; the top ten hold about 0.34%. The material sequenced was Tregs from blood, taken before the transplant. The receptors were gathered from a human donor who received a combined kidney and bone marrow transplant.

This clone has a single count. The V call is TRBV6-7, the J call TRBJ1-4, with 9 positions matching TRBD1. TRBV6-7 is an ORF, and what it does is uncertain. CDR3 length equals 14 residues. V was pared by 6 bases and J by 7 bases, with 6 bases of the junction left unmatched. Here the CDR3 reads CASRSGTGFEKLFF. The DNA for the CDR3 is TGTGCCAGCAGATCCGGGACAGGGTTTGAAAAACTGTTTTTT.

A few counts support this clone. The chain has TRBV28 and TRBJ2-7; 7 nucleotides align to TRBD2. J was trimmed by 6 bases and V by 5 bases; bases with no gene match: 10. Germline V gene sequence: CDR1 MDHEN, CDR2 SYDVKM. CDR3 size: 14 residues. CDR3 nucleotides: TGTGCCAGCAGTGGTGCCGGGGGGACGATCGAGCAGTACTTC. It is translated as CASSGAGGTIEQYF. Full variable domain (remainder filled in from reference TRBV28 and TRBJ2-7): DVKVTQSSRYLVKRTGEKVFLECVQDMDHENMFWYRQDPGLGLRLIYFSYDVKMKEKGDIPEGYSVSREKKERFSLILESASTNQTSMYLCASSGAGGTIEQYFGPGTRLTVT.

The chain links TRBV7-2 to TRBJ2-7; 8 nucleotides agree with TRBD1. V shed 4 bases and J 4 bases; nucleotides not matched to a gene: 9. Germline assignment: CDR1 SGHTA and CDR2 FQGNSA. This CDR3 spans 15 amino acids. The CDR3 here is CASSSGQVRGYEQYF. CDR3 sequence (DNA): TGTGCCAGCAGCTCGGGACAGGTCCGCGGATACGAGCAGTACTTC.